The sequence of this TCR beta chain was determined in a study of PD-1 blockade in classical Hodgkin lymphoma. Each and every patient relapsed after autologous stem cell transplantation, and patients got differing brentuximab vedotin exposure. General study points: Lower baseline TCR diversity was reported for newly diagnosed patients than for healthy donors.

This table comes from immunoSEQ multiplex PCR, and its TCRdb copy is limited to in-frame clones, with some not included. The sample consists of about 110,000 clones, 89% of them appearing once. Regarding this clone: Its antigen remains unknown.

CDR1 is SQVTM and CDR2 is ANQGSEA in the germline V gene. Trimming left V 0 bases short and J 4 bases short, with 15 bases between. CDR3 length: 15 amino acids. This chain links TRBV29-1 with TRBJ2-5; D not certain. The sample in question was peripheral blood mononuclear cells (PBMCs), obtained before the second cycle of nivolumab. This TCR derives from a human donor with classical Hodgkin lymphoma. This chain's CDR3 is CSVEDSGRRPETQYF. As DNA, the CDR3 is TGCAGCGTTGAAGATAGTGGGCGGCGGCCAGAGACCCAGTACTTC.